One sample yielded the 14 T cell receptor beta chains listed below, sequenced in a study of graft-versus-host responses after intestinal transplantation. Sequencing was performed with immunoSEQ multiplex PCR; in TCRdb, only in-frame clones are kept and a portion is missing. The sample includes tens of thousands of clones, 85% to 95% seen only once; the top ten take approximately 0.25%. No antigens are known for them. The sequencing used unstimulated CD8+ T cells sorted from spleen or lymph node cells, collected before transplant. These receptors all come from a human donor who was the organ donor for an intestinal transplant.

The chain combines TRBV7-9 with TRBJ1-1; D unclear. Deletions cut 1 base from V and 0 bases from J, with 3 bases between. CDR1 SEHNR and CDR2 FQNEAQ come from the germline V gene (reference sequence). This CDR3 region has 13 residues. CDR3 in amino acids: CASSLVVNTEAFF. The CDR3 nucleotides read TGTGCCAGCAGCTTAGTGGTGAACACTGAAGCTTTCTTT. Supplemented by reference TRBV7-9 and TRBJ1-1, the full variable domain reads DTGVSQNPRHKITKRGQNVTFRCDPISEHNRLYWYRQTLGQGPEFLTYFQNEAQLEKSRLLSDRFSAERPKGSFSTLEIQRTEQGDSAMYLCASSLVVNTEAFFGQGTRLTVV.

CDR3 in amino acids: CASSSTRTRTLYEQYF. The CDR3 DNA reads TGTGCCAGCAGCTCCACGCGGACTAGGACTCTCTACGAGCAGTACTTC. V usage is TRBV7-9 and J usage is TRBJ2-7, with TRBD2 identical over 7 bases. The V gene end was trimmed by 4 bases and the J gene end by 3 bases; junction bases not matched to a gene: 12. Germline V CDR1 and CDR2: SEHNR, FQNEAQ (reference sequence). The CDR3 runs 16 residues.

The chain recombines TRBV7-9 with TRBJ2-5; D may be TRBD2 (5 bases). The J call may be faulty, since TRBJ2-7 better matches the DNA end. The CDR3 is 14 residues long. Germline-derived CDR1 and CDR2 are SEHNR and FQNEAQ (reference sequence). The CDR3 DNA sequence: TGTGCCAGCAGCGCCGGGAAGCTGACCTACGAGCAGTACTTC. This translates into CASSAGKLTYEQYF.

The V gene is TRBV28, the J gene TRBJ2-3; D ambiguous. This CDR3 comprises 12 residues. Trimming removed 5 bases at V and 6 bases at J, with 9 bases between. Germline-derived CDR1 and CDR2 are MDHEN and SYDVKM. The CDR3 region has the DNA TGTGCCAGCAGTGAATACGCGGATACGCAGTATTTT. Translating gives CASSEYADTQYF.

V gene TRBV2 combines with J gene TRBJ1-2, with 7 nucleotides matching TRBD1. The CDR3 is 14 residues long. V gave up 5 bases and J gave up 3 bases; unmatched junction bases: 6. The germline CDR1 and CDR2 sequences are SNHLY and FYNNEI. CDR3 sequence: CASSMGDSYYGYTF. Written as DNA, the CDR3 is TGTGCCAGCAGTATGGGGGACAGCTACTATGGCTACACCTTC.

The gene calls are TRBV5-8 and TRBJ2-7; D not resolved. The CDR3 consists of 14 residues. CDR1 and CDR2 from the germline V gene are SGHTS and YDEGEE. With 2 bases removed from V and 7 bases from J, the gap between germline ends came to 16 bases. The CDR3 region is CASSFQAVVREQYF. In nucleotides, the CDR3 is TGTGCCAGCAGCTTTCAGGCAGTCGTGCGGGAGCAGTACTTC.

This rearrangement joins TRBV7-9 to TRBJ1-1; TRBD1 aligns across 9 bases. The germline gives CDR1 SEHNR, CDR2 FQNEAQ (reference sequence). This CDR3 is built from 16 residues. Trimming removed 3 bases from V and 0 bases from J; junction bases left unmatched: 5. The CDR3 sequence is CASSFGQGNMNTEAFF. The CDR3 DNA sequence: TGTGCCAGCAGCTTTGGACAGGGGAACATGAACACTGAAGCTTTCTTT. Drawing the rest from reference TRBV7-9 and TRBJ1-1, the complete variable domain is DTGVSQNPRHKITKRGQNVTFRCDPISEHNRLYWYRQTLGQGPEFLTYFQNEAQLEKSRLLSDRFSAERPKGSFSTLEIQRTEQGDSAMYLCASSFGQGNMNTEAFFGQGTRLTVV.

This chain joins TRBV5-1 and TRBJ2-1, with 10 bases lining up with TRBD2. CDR1 and CDR2 from the germline V gene are SGHRS and YFSETQ. The CDR3 consists of 15 residues. V trimming: 0 bases; J trimming: 9 bases; junction bases outside the gene matches: 6. CDR3: CASSLASGGASEQFF. The CDR3 DNA follows: TGCGCCAGCAGCTTGGCCAGCGGGGGGGCCAGTGAGCAGTTCTTC.

The chain uses TRBV9 and TRBJ1-6, with no clear D. V gave up 0 bases and J gave up 7 bases, with 11 bases separating them. This CDR3 is built from 15 residues. Per the germline V gene, CDR1 is SGDLS and CDR2 is YYNGEE. The CDR3 DNA reads TGTGCCAGCAGCGTAGCGAAGGCGGGGAATTCACCCCTCCACTTT. This translates into CASSVAKAGNSPLHF.

The chain has TRBV7-6 and TRBJ2-3; D unclear. Trimming took 1 base from V and 0 from J, leaving 8 bases between them. The CDR3 totals 15 residues. Germline V gives CDR1 SGHVS, CDR2 FNYEAQ. CDR3 DNA sequence: TGTGCCAGCAGCTTAGTGGTGGGAAGCACAGATACGCAGTATTTT. This encodes CASSLVVGSTDTQYF. The entire variable domain, with the rest obtained from reference TRBV7-6 and TRBJ2-3, is as follows: GAGVSQSPRYKVTKRGQDVALRCDPISGHVSLYWYRQALGQGPEFLTYFNYEAQQDKSGLPNDRFSAERPEGSISTLTIQRTEQRDSAMYRCASSLVVGSTDTQYFGPGTRLTVL.

V usage is TRBV5-1 and J usage is TRBJ1-2; no definite D call. Trimming cost V 2 bases and J 4 bases, with 12 bases left between them. This CDR3 spans 14 amino acids. Germline CDR1 reads SGHRS; CDR2 reads YFSETQ. This CDR3 is CASSLVGVGYGYTF. DNA of the CDR3: TGCGCCAGCAGCTTAGTGGGCGTCGGCTATGGCTACACCTTC.

The chain is built from TRBV28 and TRBJ1-1; unclear D gene. V was clipped by 2 bases and J by 6 bases, with 4 bases between them. CDR1 and CDR2 from the germline V gene are MDHEN and SYDVKM. The CDR3 is made up of 11 amino acids. The CDR3 spells CASSLMSEAFF. CDR3 coding DNA: TGTGCCAGCAGTTTAATGTCTGAAGCTTTCTTT.

This clone was recorded once. CDR3 loop: CASSQVGLAFDTGELFF. The DNA of the CDR3 is TGTGCCAGCAGCCAAGTCGGACTAGCGTTTGACACCGGGGAGCTGTTTTTT. This sequence joins TRBV4-2 and TRBJ2-2, with TRBD2 matching 9 bases. CDR3 size: 17 residues. Unmatched junction bases numbered 6, after V lost 1 base and J lost 3 bases. Germline assignment: CDR1 LGHNA and CDR2 YNFKEQ.

V is TRBV16 and J is TRBJ2-7; D is possibly TRBD1 (5 bases). Germline V gene data show CDR1 as KGHSY and CDR2 as FQNENV. V lost 3 bases to trimming and J lost 7 bases, with 10 bases between them. CDR3 length equals 12 residues. The CDR3: CASSQPPGEQYF. The CDR3 DNA reads TGTGCCAGCAGCCAGCCGCCAGGGGAGCAGTACTTC.